Below are 20 T cell receptor beta chains sequenced from a single sample in a study of blood T cell repertoires in COVID-19. Assay used: immunoSEQ multiplex PCR; TCRdb lists only in-frame clones, some missing. Here the sample spans about 98,000 clones, approximately 80% being singletons. The sample consisted of peripheral blood. These receptors were taken from a man between 70 and 80 years old with active or convalescent COVID-19.

The chain has TRBV4-3 and TRBJ2-1; TRBD2 matches 7 bases. The CDR3 is 15 amino acids. J lost 2 bases, V lost 5 bases, and 6 bases had no gene match. Germline V gene lookup returns CDR1 LGHNA and CDR2 YSLEER. The CDR3 spells CASSTQRGPYNEQFF. Here the CDR3 DNA reads TGCGCCAGCAGCACCCAGCGGGGACCCTACAATGAGCAGTTCTTC.

This clone was detected only a few times. This chain uses TRBV7-9 with TRBJ2-4; TRBD2 agrees at 7 bases. Trimming at V came to 9 bases and at J to 1 base, leaving 3 bases not matched to a gene. The CDR3 sequence is 13 residues long. The germline gives CDR1 SEHNR, CDR2 FQNEAQ (reference sequence). CDR3 sequence reads: CARRERAKNIQYF. CDR3 nucleotides: TGTGCCAGGCGGGAGAGGGCCAAAAACATTCAGTACTTC.

The chain combines TRBV5-3 with TRBJ2-2, with TRBD1 matching 7 bases. TRBV5-3 is recorded as an ORF, its role being uncertain. V trimming: 0 bases; J trimming: 6 bases; junction bases outside the gene matches: 2. CDR3 length: 14 residues. CDR3 sequence: CARSLEGAPGELFF. The DNA for the CDR3 is TGTGCCAGAAGCTTGGAGGGGGCCCCCGGGGAGCTGTTTTTT.

The rearrangement joins TRBV15 to TRBJ1-4; 7 bases fit TRBD1. Per the germline V gene, CDR1 is LNHNV and CDR2 is YYDKDF (reference sequence). The V segment lost 1 base and the J segment 10 bases; nucleotides outside the gene matches: 15. This CDR3 contains 17 residues. CDR3 loop: CATSRAAVGTALTKLFF. DNA of the CDR3: TGTGCCACCAGCAGAGCTGCCGTAGGGACAGCCCTTACAAAACTGTTTTTT.

This sequence joins TRBV30 and TRBJ1-3; D might be TRBD1 (6 bases). The CDR3 is made up of 16 amino acids. V lost 2 bases, J lost 0 bases, and 14 bases lay in between. The germline CDR1 and CDR2 sequences are GTSNPN and SVGIG (reference sequence). The chain's CDR3 is CAWSWGRLSSGNTIYF. The CDR3 nucleotides are TGTGCCTGGAGTTGGGGGCGGCTTAGCTCTGGAAACACCATATATTTT.

The V gene is TRBV7-3, the J gene TRBJ2-1; maybe TRBD1 (5 bases). The germline V and J ends were trimmed by 3 bases and 2 bases, with 8 bases remaining between them. The CDR3 is made up of 14 amino acids. Germline CDR1 reads SGHTA; CDR2 reads FQGTGA. The CDR3 DNA is TGTGCCAGCAGCTTTGACAGAGCCTACAATGAGCAGTTCTTC. Protein product: CASSFDRAYNEQFF.

V and J are TRBV6-5 and TRBJ1-6; 8 bases are shared with TRBD1. Germline loops: CDR1 MNHEY, CDR2 SVGAGI. This CDR3 is built from 14 residues. V gave up 6 bases and J gave up 7 bases; unmatched junction bases: 5. CDR3 coding DNA: TGTGCCAGCAGCCGACAGGGGCAAAATTCACCCCTCCACTTT. Translation: CASSRQGQNSPLHF.

The rearrangement uses TRBV15 and TRBJ1-5, with a tentative D call TRBD1 (6 bases). The V end lost 0 bases, the J end lost 5 bases, and 11 bases lay between the germline ends. This CDR3 is built from 15 residues. Per the germline V gene, CDR1 is LNHNV and CDR2 is YYDKDF (reference sequence). CDR3 DNA sequence: TGTGCCACCAGCAGAGATTTACAGGGCTATCAGCCCCAGCATTTT. As protein: CATSRDLQGYQPQHF.

This clone was seen more than once but under ten times. The CDR3 sequence is CASSMLAGGLETQYF. In nucleotides, the CDR3 is TGTGCCAGCAGTATGCTAGCGGGGGGGCTGGAGACCCAGTACTTC. This rearrangement joins TRBV6-5 to TRBJ2-5, with 12 bases identical to TRBD2. The CDR3 is 15 amino acids. The germline V gene encodes CDR1 MNHEY and CDR2 SVGAGI. V lost 5 bases and J lost 5; bases outside the gene matches: 6.

The chain combines TRBV7-2 with TRBJ2-5; D perhaps matches TRBD2 (7 bases). The CDR3 is made up of 14 amino acids. Germline CDR1 is SGHTA and CDR2 is FQGNSA. V gave up 6 bases and J gave up 8 bases, with 19 bases separating them. DNA of the CDR3: TGTGCCAGCAGTCCAGAGGGGGGGCCCGATACCCAGTACTTC. This translates into CASSPEGGPDTQYF. The whole variable domain, remainder taken from reference TRBV7-2 and TRBJ2-5, is GAGVSQSPSNKVTEKGKDVELRCDPISGHTALYWYRQSLGQGLEFLIYFQGNSAPDKSGLPSDRFSAERTGGSVSTLTIQRTQQEDSAVYLCASSPEGGPDTQYFGPGTRLLVL.

The J gene is TRBJ1-6, the V gene TRBV27, with unresolved D. The V gene lost 7 bases and the J gene lost 5 bases, with 12 bases spanning the gap. The germline CDR1 and CDR2 sequences are MNHEY and SMNVEV (reference sequence). The CDR3 runs 14 residues. The CDR3 region has the DNA TGTGCCAGCAAGAGAAGCCAGGATAATTCACCCCTCCACTTT. Protein product: CASKRSQDNSPLHF.

The CDR3 nucleotides are TGTGCCAGCAGAGAGGGGGCAGATACTGAAGCTTTCTTT. Translated, it gives CASREGADTEAFF. The chain combines TRBV2 with TRBJ1-1, with 7 bases fitting TRBD1. J lost 5 bases, V lost 6 bases, and 6 bases had no gene match. The CDR3 consists of 13 residues. The germline V gene encodes CDR1 SNHLY and CDR2 FYNNEI.

The CDR3 region is CASSLNAGGRAVDGYTF. The CDR3 nucleotides are TGTGCCAGCAGCTTAAATGCAGGCGGCAGGGCGGTTGATGGCTACACCTTC. The chain employs TRBV7-8 and TRBJ1-2; D is perhaps TRBD1 (5 bases). Germline CDR1 and CDR2: SGHVS and FQNEAQ. V lost 2 bases and J 6 bases, leaving 22 bases between the germline ends. This CDR3 has 17 amino acids. Full variable domain (outside the CDR3, taken from reference TRBV7-8 and TRBJ1-2): GAGVSQSPRYKVAKRGQDVALRCDPISGHVSLFWYQQALGQGPEFLTYFQNEAQLDKSGLPSDRFFAERPEGSVSTLKIQRTQQEDSAVYLCASSLNAGGRAVDGYTFGSGTRLTVV.

J is TRBJ1-6 and V is TRBV7-2; 7 nucleotides agree with TRBD1. From germline, CDR1 is SGHTA and CDR2 FQGNSA. V lost 4 bases to trimming and J lost 12 bases; unmatched junction nucleotides: 12. CDR3 length: 15 residues. CDR3 in amino acids: CASSSRYRGGIPLHF. The CDR3 bases are TGTGCCAGCAGCTCGCGCTACAGGGGAGGAATACCCCTCCACTTT.

This chain joins TRBV5-4 and TRBJ1-3, with D possibly matching TRBD1 (6 bases). Germline lookup yields CDR1 SGHNT and CDR2 YYREEE (reference sequence). This CDR3 is built from 16 residues. V gave up 0 bases and J gave up 5 bases, with 15 bases separating them. DNA of the CDR3: TGTGCCAGCAGCTTGGGACCCTCCAGGGGCAGAAACACCATATATTTT. Protein product: CASSLGPSRGRNTIYF.

V gene TRBV6-5 combines with J gene TRBJ2-5, with TRBD2 matching over 8 bases. The CDR3 extends over 13 amino acids. Germline lookup yields CDR1 MNHEY and CDR2 SVGAGI. Germline trimming cut 8 bases from V and 2 bases from J; bases unmatched to any gene: 4. The CDR3 spells CASGGGRQETQYF. DNA of the CDR3: TGTGCCAGCGGCGGGGGGAGGCAAGAGACCCAGTACTTC.

The chain uses TRBV30 and TRBJ1-5; the match to TRBD1 covers 9 bases. The trim removed 1 base at V and 11 bases at J, leaving 6 bases unmatched. Looked up from germline, CDR1 is GTSNPN and CDR2 is SVGIG (reference sequence). The CDR3 length is 13 residues. As DNA, the CDR3 is TGTGCCTGGAGTGAGGACAGGGGTTGGTCCCAGCATTTT. It translates to CAWSEDRGWSQHF. The complete variable domain, with remaining parts taken from reference TRBV30 and TRBJ1-5, reads SQTIHQWPATLVQPVGSPLSLECTVEGTSNPNLYWYRQAAGRGLQLLFYSVGIGQISSEVPQNLSASRPQDRQFILSSKKLLLSDSGFYLCAWSEDRGWSQHFGDGTRLSIL.

The gene calls are TRBV5-6 and TRBJ1-4; 8 bases line up with TRBD1. CDR1 and CDR2 from the germline V gene are SGHDT and YYEEEE. This CDR3 comprises 13 residues. Losses at the gene ends were 5 bases for V and 5 bases for J; bases not matched to a gene: 2. The DNA of the CDR3 is TGTGCCAGCAGGGGACAGGAAAATGAAAAACTGTTTTTT. Its protein product is CASRGQENEKLFF.

The V and J genes are TRBV3-1 (or the pseudogene TRBV3-2) and TRBJ2-2, with D possibly being TRBD2 (5 bases). Germline V lookup: CDR1 LGHDT, CDR2 YNNKEL (reference sequence). V lost 3 bases and J lost 6, with 17 bases in between. The CDR3 is 16 amino acids. In DNA form, the CDR3 reads TGTGCCAGCAGCCACCTCGCCGGGGTAGTGCCCGGGGAGCTGTTTTTT. Its protein is CASSHLAGVVPGELFF.

This rearrangement joins TRBV7-8 to TRBJ2-1; TRBD2 aligns across 15 bases. The germline gives CDR1 SGHVS, CDR2 FQNEAQ. V lost 5 bases to trimming and J lost 0 bases; unmatched junction nucleotides: 5. The CDR3 totals 18 residues. The CDR3 coding sequence is TGTGCCAGCAGCAGAGGACTAGCGGGGGGGAGCTCCTACAATGAGCAGTTCTTC. Its translation: CASSRGLAGGSSYNEQFF.